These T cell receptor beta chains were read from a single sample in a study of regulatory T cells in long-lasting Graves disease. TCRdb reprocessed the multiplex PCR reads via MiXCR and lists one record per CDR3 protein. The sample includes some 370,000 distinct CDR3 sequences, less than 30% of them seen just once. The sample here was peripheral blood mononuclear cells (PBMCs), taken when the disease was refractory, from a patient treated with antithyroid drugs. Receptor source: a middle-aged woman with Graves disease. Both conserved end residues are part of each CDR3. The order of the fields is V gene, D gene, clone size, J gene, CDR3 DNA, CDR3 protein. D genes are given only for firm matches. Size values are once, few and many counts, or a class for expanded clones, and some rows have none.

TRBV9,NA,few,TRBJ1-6,TGTGCCAGCGGCGTAGAAGCAGGGAGAAATTCACCCCTCCACTTT,CASGVEAGRNSPLHF
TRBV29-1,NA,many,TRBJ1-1,TGCAGCGCAGGACAGTTAGGCACTGAAGCTTTCTTT,CSAGQLGTEAFF
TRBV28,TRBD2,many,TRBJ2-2,TGTGCCAGCAGAGTAGCGGGAGGGGTTACCGGGGAGCTGTTTTTT,CASRVAGGVTGELFF
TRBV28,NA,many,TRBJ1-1,TGTGCCAGCAGTCTAGCCGTCACAGAGGTAGCAAGCACTGAAGCTTTCTTT,CASSLAVTEVASTEAFF
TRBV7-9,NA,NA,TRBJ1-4,TGTGCCAGCACCCAGGGGTTTAATGAAAAACTGTTTTTT,CASTQGFNEKLFF
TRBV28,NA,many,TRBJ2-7,TGTGCCACGAGACAGTTGCTCCTCTACGAGCAGTACTTC,CATRQLLLYEQYF
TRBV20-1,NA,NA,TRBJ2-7,TGCAGTGCTAGTCCCGCCACCTACGAGCAGTACTTC,CSASPATYEQYF
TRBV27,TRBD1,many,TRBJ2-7,TGTGCCAGCAGTGACAGGGGGCACTCCTACGAGCAGTACTTC,CASSDRGHSYEQYF
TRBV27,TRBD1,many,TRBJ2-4,TGTGCCAGCAGCTCAGGGGGACAAGTGTTTCAGTACTTC,CASSSGGQVFQYF
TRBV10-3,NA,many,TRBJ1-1,TGTGCCATCAGTTGGACAGCAAGGAACACTGAAGCTTTCTTT,CAISWTARNTEAFF
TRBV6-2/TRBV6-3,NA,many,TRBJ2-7,TGTGCCAGCAGTTACGGGACAAACTGGGAGCAGTACTTC,CASSYGTNWEQYF
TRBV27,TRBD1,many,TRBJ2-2,TGTGCCAGCGTTAGGACAGGCCTTATGGCCGGGGAGCTGTTTTTT,CASVRTGLMAGELFF
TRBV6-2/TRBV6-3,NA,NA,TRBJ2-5,TGTGCCAGCAGTGACGGGATATGGGGAGAGACCCAGTACTTC,CASSDGIWGETQYF
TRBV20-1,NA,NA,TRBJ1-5,TGCAGTGCTAGAGTCCCCAATCAGCCCCAGCATTTT,CSARVPNQPQHF
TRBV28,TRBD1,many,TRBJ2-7,TGTGCCAGCAGTTTTAGGCAGGGGGCCTACGAGCAGTACTTC,CASSFRQGAYEQYF